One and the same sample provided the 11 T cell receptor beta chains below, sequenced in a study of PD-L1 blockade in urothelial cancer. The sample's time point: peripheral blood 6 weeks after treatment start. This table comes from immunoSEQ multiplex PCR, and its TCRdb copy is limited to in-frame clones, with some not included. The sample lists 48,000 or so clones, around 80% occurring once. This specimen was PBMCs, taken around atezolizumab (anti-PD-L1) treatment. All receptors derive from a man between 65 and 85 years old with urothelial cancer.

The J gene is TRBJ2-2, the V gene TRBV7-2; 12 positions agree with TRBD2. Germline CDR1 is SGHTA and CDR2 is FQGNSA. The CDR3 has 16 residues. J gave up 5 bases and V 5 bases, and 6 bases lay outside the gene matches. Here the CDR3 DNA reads TGTGCCAGCAGCCCTGGACTAGCGGGAAGGACCGGGGAGCTGTTTTTT. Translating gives CASSPGLAGRTGELFF.

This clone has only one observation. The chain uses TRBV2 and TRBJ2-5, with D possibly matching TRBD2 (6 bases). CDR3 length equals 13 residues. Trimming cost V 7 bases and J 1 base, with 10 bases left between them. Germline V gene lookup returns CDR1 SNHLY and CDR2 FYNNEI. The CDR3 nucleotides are TGTGCCAGCACACTAGCAGGCCAAGAGACCCAGTACTTC. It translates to CASTLAGQETQYF. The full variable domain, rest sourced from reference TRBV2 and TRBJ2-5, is EPEVTQTPSHQVTQMGQEVILRCVPISNHLYFYWYRQILGQKVEFLVSFYNNEISEKSEIFDDQFSVERPDGSNFTLKIRSTKLEDSAMYFCASTLAGQETQYFGPGTRLLVL.

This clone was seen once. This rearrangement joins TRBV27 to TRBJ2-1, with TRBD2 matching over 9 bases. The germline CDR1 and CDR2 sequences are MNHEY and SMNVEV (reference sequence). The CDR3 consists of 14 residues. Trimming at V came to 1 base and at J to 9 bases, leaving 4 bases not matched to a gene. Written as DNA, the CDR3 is TGTGCCAGCAGTTTATTAGCGGGAGCGGGTGAGCAGTTCTTC. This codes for CASSLLAGAGEQFF.

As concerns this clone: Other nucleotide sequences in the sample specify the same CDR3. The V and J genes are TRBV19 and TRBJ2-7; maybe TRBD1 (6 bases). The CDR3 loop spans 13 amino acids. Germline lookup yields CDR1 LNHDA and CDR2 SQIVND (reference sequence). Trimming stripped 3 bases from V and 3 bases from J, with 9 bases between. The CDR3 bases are TGTGCCAGTAGTATGAGAGGGGGCTACGAGCAGTACTTC. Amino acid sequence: CASSMRGGYEQYF.

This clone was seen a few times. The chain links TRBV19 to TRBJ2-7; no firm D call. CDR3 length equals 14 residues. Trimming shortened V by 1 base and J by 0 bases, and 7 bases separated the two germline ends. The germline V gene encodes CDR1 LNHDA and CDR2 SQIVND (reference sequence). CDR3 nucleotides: TGTGCCAGTAGTATAGGACTGGCCTCCTACGAGCAGTACTTC. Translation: CASSIGLASYEQYF.

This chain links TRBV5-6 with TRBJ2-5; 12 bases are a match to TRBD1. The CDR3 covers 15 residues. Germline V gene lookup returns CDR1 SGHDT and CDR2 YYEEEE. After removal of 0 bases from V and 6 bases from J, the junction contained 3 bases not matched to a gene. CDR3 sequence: CASSLVGQGAQTQYF. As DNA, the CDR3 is TGTGCCAGCAGCTTGGTGGGACAGGGGGCACAGACCCAGTACTTC.

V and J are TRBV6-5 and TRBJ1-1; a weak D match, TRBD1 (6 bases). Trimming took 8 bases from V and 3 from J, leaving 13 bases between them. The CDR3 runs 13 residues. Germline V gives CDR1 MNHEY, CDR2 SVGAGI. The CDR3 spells CASGEGVDTEAFF. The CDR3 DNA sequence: TGTGCCAGCGGGGAGGGGGTGGACACTGAAGCTTTCTTT.

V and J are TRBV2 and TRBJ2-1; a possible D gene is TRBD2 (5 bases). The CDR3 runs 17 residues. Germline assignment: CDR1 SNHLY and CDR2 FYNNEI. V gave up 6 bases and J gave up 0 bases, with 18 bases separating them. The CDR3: CASRPGASWSSYNEQFF. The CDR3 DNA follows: TGTGCCAGCAGGCCCGGAGCTAGCTGGAGCTCCTACAATGAGCAGTTCTTC.

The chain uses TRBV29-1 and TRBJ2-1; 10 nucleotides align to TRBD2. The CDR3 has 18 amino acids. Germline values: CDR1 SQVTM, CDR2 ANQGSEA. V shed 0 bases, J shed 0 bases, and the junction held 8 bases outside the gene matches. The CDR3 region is CSVEDFAAGGPSYNEQFF. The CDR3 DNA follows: TGCAGCGTTGAAGATTTCGCAGCGGGAGGGCCCTCCTACAATGAGCAGTTCTTC.

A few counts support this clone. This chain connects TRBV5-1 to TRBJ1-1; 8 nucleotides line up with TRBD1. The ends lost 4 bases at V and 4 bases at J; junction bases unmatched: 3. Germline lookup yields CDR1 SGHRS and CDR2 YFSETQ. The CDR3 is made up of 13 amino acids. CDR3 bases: TGCGCCAGCAGCGTAACAGGGGGCACTGAAGCTTTCTTT. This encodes CASSVTGGTEAFF. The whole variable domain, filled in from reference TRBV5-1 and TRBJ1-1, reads KAGVTQTPRYLIKTRGQQVTLSCSPISGHRSVSWYQQTPGQGLQFLFEYFSETQRNKGNFPGRFSGRQFSNSRSEMNVSTLELGDSALYLCASSVTGGTEAFFGQGTRLTVV.

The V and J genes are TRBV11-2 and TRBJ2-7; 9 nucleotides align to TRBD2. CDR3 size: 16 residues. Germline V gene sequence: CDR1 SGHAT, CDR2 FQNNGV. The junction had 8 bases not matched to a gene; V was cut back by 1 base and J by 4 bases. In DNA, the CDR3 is TGTGCCAGCAGCTTAGGTGGTAGCGGGAGTAGGTACGAGCAGTACTTC. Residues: CASSLGGSGSRYEQYF.